Listed below are T cell receptor beta chains from one sample, sequenced in a study of blood T cells in healthy people across ages. TCRdb re-derived calls from the 5' RACE reads in MiXCR, one entry per CDR3 protein. The table has 800,000 or so distinct CDR3 sequences, more than 35% seen once. The sequenced sample consisted of blood. These receptors all come from a man aged 80 or over in good health. Each CDR3 is given with its conserved first and last residue. The order of the fields is D gene, clone size, CDR3 length, V gene, J gene, CDR3 DNA, CDR3 protein. The D gene is left open where the match is weak. Clone size is stated in some rows and not others, as once, few, many or a class when expanded.

>TRBD1|few|14|TRBV15|TRBJ2-4
TGTGCCACCAGCAGAGCGTCAGGGGGAAACATTCAGTACTTC
CATSRASGGNIQYF
>.|.|15|TRBV5-6|TRBJ1-5
TGTGCCAGCAGCTTGATTGGCCAGGGCAATCAGCCCCAGCATTTT
CASSLIGQGNQPQHF
>.|.|15|TRBV15|TRBJ2-5
TGTGCCACCAGCAGAGATCAGTCGGAGGGAGGGACCCAGTACTTC
CATSRDQSEGGTQYF
>.|few|16|TRBV7-2|TRBJ2-6
TGTGCCAGCAGCTTACTCGCGGGGTCTGGGGCCAACGTCCTGACTTTC
CASSLLAGSGANVLTF
>.|.|14|TRBV20-1|TRBJ1-1
TGCAGTGCTAGAGCCCCGGGACAGAACACTGAAGCTTTCTTT
CSARAPGQNTEAFF
>TRBD1|.|15|TRBV7-9|TRBJ2-5
TGTGCCAGCAGCCGTGGGACAGGGCCTCAAGAGACCCAGTACTTC
CASSRGTGPQETQYF
>.|.|16|TRBV15|TRBJ2-7
TGTGCCACCAGCAGAGATGTGCAGGAGGATTCCTACGAGCAGTACTTC
CATSRDVQEDSYEQYF
>TRBD2|.|15|TRBV6-6|TRBJ2-5
TGTGCCAGCAGCTGGCTAGCGGGAGAGGATCATGAGCAGTACTTC
CASSWLAGEDHEQYF
>TRBD2|.|16|TRBV3-1|TRBJ2-1
TGTGCCAGCAGCCAAGTTGCGGGAGCACCCTACAATGAGCAGTTCTTC
CASSQVAGAPYNEQFF
>.|.|14|TRBV12-3/TRBV12-4|TRBJ2-3
TGTGCCAGCAGTCTCTCCGCGGCGGCAGATACGCAGTATTTT
CASSLSAAADTQYF
>.|.|14|TRBV7-9|TRBJ2-2
TGTGCCAGCAGCTTAGCGTCCGAAGCCGGGGAGCTGTTTTTT
CASSLASEAGELFF
>TRBD2|many|13|TRBV10-3|TRBJ2-5
TGTGCCATATGGACTAGCGGGCAAAAGACCCAGTACTTC
CAIWTSGQKTQYF
>.|.|15|TRBV20-1|TRBJ1-6
TGCAGCGCTAGAGTAGAGGCAGGGCCTAATTCACCCCTCCACTTT
CSARVEAGPNSPLHF
>TRBD1|.|15|TRBV20-1|TRBJ1-2
TGCAGTGCAGAGGGTAAGGACAGGCAAAACTATGGCTACACCTTC
CSAEGKDRQNYGYTF
>TRBD1|.|16|TRBV7-9|TRBJ1-1
TGTGCCAGCAGCCGGACAGGGGGCCGTAGTGACACTGAAGCTTTCTTT
CASSRTGGRSDTEAFF
>TRBD1|.|15|TRBV7-2|TRBJ2-2
TGTGCCAGCAGCTCAGGACAGGGTGGCACCGGGGAGCTGTTTTTT
CASSSGQGGTGELFF
>TRBD2|.|13|TRBV29-1|TRBJ2-2
TGCAGCGTTGGGCTAGCGGGAGCCGGGGAGCTGTTTTTT
CSVGLAGAGELFF
>TRBD1|.|15|TRBV7-2|TRBJ2-7
TGTGCCAGCAGCCGTGGACAGGGGCAACCCTACGAGCAGTACTTC
CASSRGQGQPYEQYF
>TRBD1|many|14|TRBV30|TRBJ1-4
TGTGCCTGGAGGTCCGGGACAGCTAATGAAAAACTGTTTTTT
CAWRSGTANEKLFF
>TRBD2|few|15|TRBV2|TRBJ2-3
TGTGCCAGCAGGGGGACTAGCGGGAGGATAGATACGCAGTATTTT
CASRGTSGRIDTQYF
>.|few|17|TRBV27|TRBJ2-1
TGTGCCAGCAGTTTTAATTCCGGGGCGGGTTCCTACAATGAGCAGTTCTTC
CASSFNSGAGSYNEQFF
>TRBD1|.|17|TRBV29-1|TRBJ2-7
TGCAGCGCCAATATCTTTTTCGGGACAGGTTCGATTTACGAGCAGTACTTC
CSANIFFGTGSIYEQYF
>.|few|15|TRBV7-2|TRBJ2-5
TGTGCCAGCAGCTTAGCGGGCGAGGCGTGGGAGACCCAGTACTTC
CASSLAGEAWETQYF
>.|.|14|TRBV3-1|TRBJ2-3
TGTGCCAGCAGCCCCTCGACTAGAGGAGATACGCAGTATTTT
CASSPSTRGDTQYF
>.|.|13|TRBV29-1|TRBJ1-1
TGCAGCGTTGAAGAGGGGGCGGGCACTGAAGCTTTCTTT
CSVEEGAGTEAFF
>TRBD1|.|16|TRBV10-3|TRBJ2-1
TGTGCCATCAGGCCCTGGGACAGCGTATCCTACAATGAGCAGTTCTTC
CAIRPWDSVSYNEQFF
>.|.|17|TRBV28|TRBJ2-3
TGTGCCAGCAGTTCAACCGGGACAGCGACTAGCTGGAATACGCAGTATTTT
CASSSTGTATSWNTQYF
>.|few|15|TRBV6-8|TRBJ2-7
TGTGCCAGCAGCTCCCGGAGAGGGCTTACCTACGAGCAGTACTTC
CASSSRRGLTYEQYF
>.|.|15|TRBV14|TRBJ2-6
TGTGCCAGCAGCCAAGTCACCCCTGGGGCCAACGTCCTGACTTTC
CASSQVTPGANVLTF
>TRBD1|many|15|TRBV29-1|TRBJ1-2
TGCAGCGTTGCTCCCCACCTTAGGACAGGGGAAGGCTACACCTTC
CSVAPHLRTGEGYTF
>TRBD1|.|15|TRBV11-2|TRBJ2-2
TGTGCCAGCAGCTTAACCGGGACAGGGGGTTCGGGTCTGTTTTTT
CASSLTGTGGSGLFF
>.|few|16|TRBV20-1|TRBJ2-7
TGCAGTGCTAACTCCGGGGTAGGTGGGAGGATTTACGAGCAGTACTTC
CSANSGVGGRIYEQYF
>.|.|13|TRBV3-1|TRBJ1-6
TGTGCCAGCAGCCAGAGTACCTATTCACCCCTCCACTTT
CASSQSTYSPLHF
>TRBD2|.|16|TRBV7-3|TRBJ2-1
TGTGCCAGCAGCGTAGCGGGCGCGAGCTCCTACAATGAGCAGTTCTTC
CASSVAGASSYNEQFF
>.|many|9|TRBV28|TRBJ2-7
TGTGCGGTAGGCTACGAGCAGTACTTC
CAVGYEQYF
>.|few|16|TRBV11-3|TRBJ2-7
TGTGCCAGCAGCAGAGGTTCCAGCGGGCGAACCTACGAGCAGTACTTC
CASSRGSSGRTYEQYF
>TRBD2|.|17|TRBV10-3|TRBJ2-5
TGTGCCATCAGTCCGACTAGCGGGGGGGCCTTTGGGGAGACCCAGTACTTC
CAISPTSGGAFGETQYF
>.|few|15|TRBV29-1|TRBJ2-5
TGCAGCGTTGAGCCCAGCCGGAATGGCCTAGAGACCCAGTACTTC
CSVEPSRNGLETQYF